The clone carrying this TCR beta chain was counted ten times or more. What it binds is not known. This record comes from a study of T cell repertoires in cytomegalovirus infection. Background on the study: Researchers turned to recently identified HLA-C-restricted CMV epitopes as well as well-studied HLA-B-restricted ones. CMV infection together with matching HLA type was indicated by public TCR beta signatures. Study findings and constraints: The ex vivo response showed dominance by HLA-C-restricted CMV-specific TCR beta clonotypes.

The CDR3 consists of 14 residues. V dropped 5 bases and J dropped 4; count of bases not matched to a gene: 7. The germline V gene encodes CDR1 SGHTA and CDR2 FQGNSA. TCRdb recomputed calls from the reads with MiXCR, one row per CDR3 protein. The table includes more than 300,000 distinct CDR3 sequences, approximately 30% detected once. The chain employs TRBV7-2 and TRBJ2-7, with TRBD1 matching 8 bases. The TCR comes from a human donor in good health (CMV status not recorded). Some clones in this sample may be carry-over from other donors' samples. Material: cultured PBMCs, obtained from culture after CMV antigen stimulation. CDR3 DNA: TGTGCCAGCAGCACAAATACAGGGGGTTACGAGCAGTACTTC. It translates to CASSTNTGGYEQYF.